A selection of T cell receptor beta chains follows, all from one sample in a study of OX40 agonist ivuxolimab in advanced cancers. Profiling relied on immunoSEQ multiplex PCR, and the TCRdb table lists in-frame clones only, not all of them. This sample has about 73,000 clones, with about nine tenths found just once. Sequenced here: CD4+ or CD8+ T cells sorted from blood, sampled in a trial of the OX40 agonist ivuxolimab. These receptors all stem from an adult with an advanced solid tumor such as melanoma, head and neck, liver or kidney cancer. Both conserved end residues are part of each CDR3. Each record gives: D gene, V gene, clone size, J gene, CDR3 DNA, CDR3 protein. The D gene is left open where the match is weak. Size is omitted from some rows. Given values are once, few, many or a class for expanded clones.

d_gene: NA; v_gene: TRBV27; abundance: NA; j_gene: TRBJ2-4; CDR3nt: TGTGCCAGCAGTTTATCTCCCGCCAGGGCCCTAAAAAACATTCAGTACTTC; CDR3aa: CASSLSPARALKNIQYF
d_gene: NA; v_gene: TRBV11-2; abundance: NA; j_gene: TRBJ2-7; CDR3nt: TGTGCCAGCAGCCAAGGGGAATACGAGCAGTACTTC; CDR3aa: CASSQGEYEQYF
d_gene: NA; v_gene: TRBV9; abundance: NA; j_gene: TRBJ2-3; CDR3nt: TGTGCCAGCAGCCCCGGGGCGGGTACTAGCACAGATACGCAGTATTTT; CDR3aa: CASSPGAGTSTDTQYF
d_gene: NA; v_gene: TRBV4-1; abundance: NA; j_gene: TRBJ2-2; CDR3nt: TGCGCCAGCAGCCAAGATCGCGCAGGGATCGACGGGGAGCTGTTTTTT; CDR3aa: CASSQDRAGIDGELFF
d_gene: TRBD1; v_gene: TRBV12-5; abundance: NA; j_gene: TRBJ2-3; CDR3nt: TGTGCTAGTGGTATAACCACCGGGACAGGGGTTACGCAGTATTTT; CDR3aa: CASGITTGTGVTQYF
d_gene: NA; v_gene: TRBV19; abundance: NA; j_gene: TRBJ1-5; CDR3nt: TGTGCCAGTAGTATCACAGGGAGTGGCAATCAGCCCCAGCATTTT; CDR3aa: CASSITGSGNQPQHF
d_gene: TRBD1; v_gene: TRBV19; abundance: NA; j_gene: TRBJ2-3; CDR3nt: TGTGCCAGTAGTATTGACAGGGCTACAGATACGCAGTATTTT; CDR3aa: CASSIDRATDTQYF
d_gene: TRBD1; v_gene: TRBV2; abundance: NA; j_gene: TRBJ2-7; CDR3nt: TGTGCCAGCAGAGACAGGGGCTACGAGCAGTACTTC; CDR3aa: CASRDRGYEQYF
d_gene: NA; v_gene: TRBV11-3; abundance: NA; j_gene: TRBJ2-3; CDR3nt: TGTGCCAGCAGTTCGGGTGGGAGTGAGAATACGCAGTATTTT; CDR3aa: CASSSGGSENTQYF
d_gene: TRBD1; v_gene: TRBV15; abundance: NA; j_gene: TRBJ1-5; CDR3nt: TGTGCCACCAGCAGAGGAGGTGAGGGGGCGAATCAGCCCCAGCATTTT; CDR3aa: CATSRGGEGANQPQHF
d_gene: NA; v_gene: TRBV5-1; abundance: once; j_gene: TRBJ2-5; CDR3nt: TGCGCCAGCAGCTTGGCGGAGACCCAGTACTTC; CDR3aa: CASSLAETQYF
d_gene: NA; v_gene: TRBV27; abundance: NA; j_gene: TRBJ2-1; CDR3nt: TGTGCCAGCAGTTTATCGCCTAAGGGGGGTTACAATGAGCAGTTCTTC; CDR3aa: CASSLSPKGGYNEQFF
d_gene: NA; v_gene: TRBV7-9; abundance: NA; j_gene: TRBJ1-1; CDR3nt: TGTGCCAGCAGCTTTTACAGGGATCCCACTGAAGCTTTCTTT; CDR3aa: CASSFYRDPTEAFF
d_gene: NA; v_gene: TRBV9; abundance: NA; j_gene: TRBJ2-7; CDR3nt: TGTGCCAGCAGCGTAGGGGGGGACAGTCGCTCCTACGAGCAGTACTTC; CDR3aa: CASSVGGDSRSYEQYF
d_gene: TRBD2; v_gene: TRBV29-1; abundance: NA; j_gene: TRBJ2-1; CDR3nt: TGCAGCACACTAGCGGGGGGAACCTACAATGAGCAGTTCTTC; CDR3aa: CSTLAGGTYNEQFF
d_gene: NA; v_gene: TRBV30; abundance: few; j_gene: TRBJ1-5; CDR3nt: TGTGCCTGGAGCCGCGGGGGGCGGGGTGGCAATCAGCCCCAGCATTTT; CDR3aa: CAWSRGGRGGNQPQHF
d_gene: NA; v_gene: TRBV5-1; abundance: NA; j_gene: TRBJ1-5; CDR3nt: TGCGCCAGCAGCTTGGGGGTGGCGCCCAATCAGCCCCAGCATTTT; CDR3aa: CASSLGVAPNQPQHF
d_gene: TRBD1; v_gene: TRBV28; abundance: NA; j_gene: TRBJ1-4; CDR3nt: TGTGCCAGCAGTGCCAGGGGGCTAGCTAATGAAAAACTGTTTTTT; CDR3aa: CASSARGLANEKLFF
d_gene: NA; v_gene: TRBV28; abundance: NA; j_gene: TRBJ1-2; CDR3nt: TGTGCCAGCAGTTTAAAGGGAGGATTCTATGGCTACACCTTC; CDR3aa: CASSLKGGFYGYTF
d_gene: NA; v_gene: TRBV7-2; abundance: NA; j_gene: TRBJ2-1; CDR3nt: TGTGCCAGCAGCTTAGGGGGGAGTTCCCACAATGAGCAGTTCTTC; CDR3aa: CASSLGGSSHNEQFF
d_gene: NA; v_gene: TRBV27; abundance: NA; j_gene: TRBJ2-2; CDR3nt: TGTGCCAGCAGAAACAGGGTACTATACGGGGAGCTGTTTTTT; CDR3aa: CASRNRVLYGELFF
d_gene: NA; v_gene: TRBV19; abundance: NA; j_gene: TRBJ2-1; CDR3nt: TGTGCCAGTAGTATCCAGGACAGGGAGGGTGAGCAGTTCTTC; CDR3aa: CASSIQDREGEQFF
d_gene: NA; v_gene: TRBV27; abundance: NA; j_gene: TRBJ2-7; CDR3nt: TGTGCCAGCAGTTTAAGGCAGGGGACCAACGAGCAGTACTTC; CDR3aa: CASSLRQGTNEQYF